The clone carrying this T cell receptor beta chain has just one count. Antigen: not known. Germline V lookup: CDR1 SGHAT, CDR2 FQNNGV. The CDR3 contains 15 residues. Losses at the gene ends were 5 bases for V and 6 bases for J; bases not matched to a gene: 9. This entry comes from a study of shared clonotypes between healthy human individuals. Healthy HIV-negative adults without recent acute infections or vaccinations served as donors. Samples underwent the assay at deep level. Here immunoSEQ multiplex PCR was the method, and the copy in TCRdb shows in-frame clones only, minus some. The sample carries roughly 1,600,000 clones, just under 99% recorded once. Study-wide results and caveats: Inspection by rarefaction showed sorted-subset sequencing to be incomplete despite large depth. Clonotype sharing levels among donors were expected to vary with sequencing depth.

This receptor was taken from a man younger than 45 in good health. Sequencing used naive CD4+ T cells sorted from blood. Subset in this sample: CD45RA+ positively selected. V and J are TRBV11-2 and TRBJ1-5, with 8 bases matching TRBD1. The CDR3 spells CASSRDRGWAQPQHF. In nucleotides, the CDR3 is TGTGCCAGCAGCCGAGACAGGGGATGGGCTCAGCCCCAGCATTTT.